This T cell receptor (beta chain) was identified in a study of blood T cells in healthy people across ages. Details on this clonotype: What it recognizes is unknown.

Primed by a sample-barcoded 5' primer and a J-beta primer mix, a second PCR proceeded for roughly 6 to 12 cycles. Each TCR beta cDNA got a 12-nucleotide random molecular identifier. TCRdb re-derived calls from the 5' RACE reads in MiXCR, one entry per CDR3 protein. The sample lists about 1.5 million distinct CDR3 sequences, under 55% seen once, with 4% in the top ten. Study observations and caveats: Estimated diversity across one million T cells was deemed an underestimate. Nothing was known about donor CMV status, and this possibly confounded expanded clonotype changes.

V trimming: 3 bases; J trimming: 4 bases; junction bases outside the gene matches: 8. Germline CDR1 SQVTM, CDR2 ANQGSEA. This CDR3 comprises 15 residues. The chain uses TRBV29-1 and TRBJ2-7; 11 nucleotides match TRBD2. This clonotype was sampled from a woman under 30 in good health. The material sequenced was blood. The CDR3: CSVDPTSGSSYEQYF. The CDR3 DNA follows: TGCAGCGTTGATCCTACTAGCGGGAGTTCTTACGAGCAGTACTTC.